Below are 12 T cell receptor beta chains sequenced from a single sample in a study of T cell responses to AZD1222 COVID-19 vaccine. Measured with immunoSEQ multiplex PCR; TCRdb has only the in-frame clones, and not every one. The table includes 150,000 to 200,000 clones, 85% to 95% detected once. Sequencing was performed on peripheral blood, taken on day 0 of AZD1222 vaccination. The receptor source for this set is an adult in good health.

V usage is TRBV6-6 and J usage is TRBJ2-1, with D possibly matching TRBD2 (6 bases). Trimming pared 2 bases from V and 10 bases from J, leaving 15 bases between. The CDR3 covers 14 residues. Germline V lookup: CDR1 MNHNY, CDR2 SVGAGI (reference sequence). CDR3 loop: CASSYGGGVGEQFF. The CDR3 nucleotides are TGTGCCAGCAGTTACGGAGGCGGGGTGGGGGAGCAGTTCTTC.

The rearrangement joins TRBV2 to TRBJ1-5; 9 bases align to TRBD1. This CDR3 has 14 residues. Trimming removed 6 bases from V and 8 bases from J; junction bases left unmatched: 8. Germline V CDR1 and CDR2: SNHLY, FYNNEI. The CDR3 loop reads CASSEGQGIKPQHF. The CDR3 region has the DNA TGTGCCAGCAGCGAGGGACAGGGCATCAAGCCCCAGCATTTT.

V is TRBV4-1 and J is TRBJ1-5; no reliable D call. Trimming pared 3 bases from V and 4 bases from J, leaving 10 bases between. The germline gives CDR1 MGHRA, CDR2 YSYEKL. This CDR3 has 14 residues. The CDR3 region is CASSQGGLNQPQHF. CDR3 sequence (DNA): TGCGCCAGCAGCCAGGGAGGATTAAATCAGCCCCAGCATTTT.

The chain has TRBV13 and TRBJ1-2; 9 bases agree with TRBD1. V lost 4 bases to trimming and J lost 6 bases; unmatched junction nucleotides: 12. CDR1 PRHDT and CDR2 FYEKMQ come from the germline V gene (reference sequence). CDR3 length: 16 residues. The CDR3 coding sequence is TGTGCCAGCAGCTCTTTCCTTCGGGGACAGGGTAATGGCTACACCTTC. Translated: CASSSFLRGQGNGYTF.

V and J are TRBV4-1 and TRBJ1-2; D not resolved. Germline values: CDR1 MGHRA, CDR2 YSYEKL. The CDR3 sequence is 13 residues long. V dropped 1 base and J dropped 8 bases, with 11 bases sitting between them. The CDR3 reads CASSQVGLKGYTF. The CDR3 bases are TGCGCCAGCAGCCAAGTGGGATTGAAGGGCTACACCTTC.

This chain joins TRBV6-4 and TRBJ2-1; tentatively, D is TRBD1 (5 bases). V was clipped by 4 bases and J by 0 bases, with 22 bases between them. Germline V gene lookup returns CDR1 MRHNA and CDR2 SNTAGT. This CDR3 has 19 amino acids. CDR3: CASSGFMQGLPGSYNEQFF. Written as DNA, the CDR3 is TGTGCCAGCAGTGGGTTCATGCAGGGCCTCCCCGGCTCCTACAATGAGCAGTTCTTC.

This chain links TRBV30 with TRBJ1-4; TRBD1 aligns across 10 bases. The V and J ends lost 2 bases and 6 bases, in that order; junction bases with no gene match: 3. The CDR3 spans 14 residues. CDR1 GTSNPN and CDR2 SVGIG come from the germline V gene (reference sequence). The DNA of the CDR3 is TGTGCCTGGAGTTCCGGGACAGGGGATGAAAAACTGTTTTTT. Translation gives CAWSSGTGDEKLFF.

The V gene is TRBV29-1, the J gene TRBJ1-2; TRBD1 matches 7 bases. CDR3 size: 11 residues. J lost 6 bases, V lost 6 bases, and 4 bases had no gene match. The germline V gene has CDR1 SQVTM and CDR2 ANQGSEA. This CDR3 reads CSVFTGDGYTF. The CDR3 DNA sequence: TGCAGCGTCTTTACAGGGGATGGCTACACCTTC.

This chain's CDR3 is CSVALAGADRSYNEQFF. The CDR3, as DNA: TGCAGCGTTGCCCTAGCGGGGGCGGACCGATCATACAATGAGCAGTTCTTC. J is TRBJ2-1 and V is TRBV29-1; 10 nucleotides agree with TRBD2. Germline CDR1 is SQVTM and CDR2 is ANQGSEA. The CDR3 contains 17 residues. After removal of 4 bases from V and 4 bases from J, the junction contained 13 bases not matched to a gene.

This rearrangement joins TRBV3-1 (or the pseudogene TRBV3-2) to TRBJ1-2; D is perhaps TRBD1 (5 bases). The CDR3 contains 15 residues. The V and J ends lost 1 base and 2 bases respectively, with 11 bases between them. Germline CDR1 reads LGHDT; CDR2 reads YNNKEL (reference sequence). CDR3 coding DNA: TGTGCCAGCAGCCAAGCTACGGGGGACAACTATGGCTACACCTTC. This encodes CASSQATGDNYGYTF.

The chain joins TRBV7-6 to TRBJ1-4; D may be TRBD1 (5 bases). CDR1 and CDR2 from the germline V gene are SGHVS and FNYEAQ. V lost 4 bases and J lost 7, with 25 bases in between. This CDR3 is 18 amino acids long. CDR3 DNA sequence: TGTGCCAGCAGCTCCCCAAGCGGGGGATCCGATCAGGGTGAAAAACTGTTTTTT. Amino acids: CASSSPSGGSDQGEKLFF.

CDR3 residues: CASSYRDRTDTQYF. CDR3 nucleotides: TGTGCCAGCAGTTACCGGGACAGGACAGATACGCAGTATTTT. The chain links TRBV2 to TRBJ2-3; TRBD1 matches 8 bases. Germline V gene sequence: CDR1 SNHLY, CDR2 FYNNEI. J was trimmed by 3 bases and V by 5 bases; bases with no gene match: 4. The CDR3 runs 14 residues.